The next 16 T cell receptor beta chains were all read from a single sample in a study of tissue T cells after allogeneic stem cell transplantation. Time point reported: mouse harvest day 14 after allogeneic transplant. Tail vein injection delivered 10^7 T-cell-depleted bone marrow cells and 10^6 splenic CD5+ T cells. Sequencing used immunoSEQ multiplex PCR; TCRdb keeps in-frame clones, though not all of them. The table has several thousand clones, approximately 40% seen once. Specimen: skin. These receptors were taken from a female BALB/c mouse given C57BL/6 T cells with graft-versus-host disease after an allogeneic hematopoietic cell transplant.

This clone qualifies as medium-sized (0.01 to 0.1%). All gene names here are mouse names. The read gets to within 1 residue of the CDR3 end, and the germline J gene fills in the rest. The chain recombines TRBV26 with TRBJ1-4; perhaps TRBD1 as D (5 bases). Trimming cost V 4 bases and J 0 bases, with 6 bases left between them. The germline V gene encodes CDR1 KGHPV and CDR2 FQNQEV (reference sequence). CDR3 length equals 14 residues. The CDR3: CASSRQISNERLFF. CDR3 bases read: TGTGCCAGCAGTCGACAGATTTCCAACGAAAGATTATTT.

About this clone itself: Gene names refer to mouse genes. The read stops 1 residue short of the end of the CDR3; the missing end is completed from the germline J gene. The V call is TRBV26, the J call TRBJ1-2; 9 positions match TRBD1. The CDR3 length is 15 residues. With 4 bases clipped from V and 2 bases from J, the junction kept 5 bases outside the gene matches. Germline CDR1 is KGHPV and CDR2 is FQNQEV (reference sequence). The part of the CDR3 DNA that was read is TGTGCCAGCAGTCCTACCGGGACAGGGAACTCCGACTACACC. Its protein is CASSPTGTGNSDYT. The complete CDR3 sequence is CASSPTGTGNSDYTF.

Remarks on this clone: Gene names are the mouse ones. The read ends 1 residue shy of where the CDR3 ends; the end is completed using the germline J gene. This chain joins TRBV3 and TRBJ2-4; 9 bases are shared with TRBD1. The CDR3 length is 14 residues. With 4 bases clipped from V and 5 bases from J, the junction kept 4 bases outside the gene matches. Germline V CDR1 and CDR2: SNHLY, FYNGKV (reference sequence). CDR3 protein: CASSSSGQGNTLYF. The sequenced part of the CDR3 DNA is TGTGCCAGCAGCTCCTCGGGACAGGGAAACACCTTGTAC.

Concerning this clone itself: Gene names denote mouse genes. The read terminates 1 residue ahead of where the CDR3 ends, so the germline J gene completes it. The V gene is TRBV23, the J gene TRBJ1-4. Looked up from germline, CDR1 is KGHTA and CDR2 is FQNQQP. This CDR3 contains 15 residues. The covered CDR3 bases are TGCTCCAGCAGTCAAGGGGGCACTTCCAACGAAAGATTATTT. Translating gives CSSSQGGTSNERLF. The whole CDR3 protein is CSSSQGGTSNERLFF. Full variable domain (outside the CDR3, taken from reference TRBV23 and TRBJ1-4): DAAVTQKPRYLIKMKGQEAEMKCIPEKGHTAVFWYQQKQSKELKFLIYFQNQQPLDQIDMVKERFSAVCPSSSLCSLGIRTCEAEDSALYLCSSSQGGTSNERLFFGHGTKLSVL.

This clone turned up a few times. One end of the junction fails to match germline, which may point to a read error. Genes here carry mouse names. Sequencing ends 1 residue short of the CDR3 end; the germline J gene provides the rest. The V call is TRBV15, the J call TRBJ2-4; TRBD1 or TRBD2 may be the D gene (6 bases each). In germline, CDR1 is SGHND, CDR2 FRSKSL. The CDR3 sequence is 13 residues long. This CDR3 reads CASSLEGGNTLYF. Partial CDR3 DNA: TGTGCCAGCAGCTTAGAGGGGGGAAACACCTTGTAC. Filled out from reference TRBV15 and TRBJ2-4, the complete variable domain reads DAGVTQTPRHEVAEKGQTIILKCEPVSGHNDLFWYRQTKIQGLELLSYFRSKSLMEDGGAFKDRFKAEMLNSSFSTLKIQPTEPKDSAVYLCASSLEGGNTLYFGAGTRLSVL.

With regard to this clone: Mouse names are used for the genes. The DNA read from the CDR3 is TGTGCCAGCAGTCTCGGCAGAAGTCAAAACACCTTGTAC. Protein: CASSLGRSQNTLY. In full, the CDR3 is CASSLGRSQNTLYF. This rearrangement joins TRBV26 to TRBJ2-4; D not resolved. Sequencing ends 1 residue short of the CDR3 end; the germline J gene provides the rest. CDR3 length: 14 amino acids. The germline V and J ends were trimmed by 3 bases and 0 bases, with 7 bases remaining between them. CDR1 is KGHPV, CDR2 FQNQEV, per germline (reference sequence).

Within the sample, this clone is medium-sized (0.01 to 0.1%). Germline and genes here are mouse. Coverage ceases 1 residue before the CDR3 finishes, and the germline J gene fills in the end. The J gene is TRBJ2-2, the V gene TRBV19; D is unresolved. Germline V gene sequence: CDR1 FNHDT, CDR2 SITEND (reference sequence). The CDR3 loop spans 13 amino acids. Trimming removed 3 bases at V and 0 bases at J, with 3 bases between. CDR3 DNA (partial): TGTGCCAGCAGTACAGCAAACACCGGGCAGCTCTAC. This gives the protein CASSTANTGQLY. In full, the CDR3 reads CASSTANTGQLYF.

This clone was found a few times. The genes and germline here are from mouse. The sequenced fragment ends 1 residue before the CDR3 boundary, so the rest is inferred from the germline J gene. Different DNA sequences within this sample yield the same CDR3. The chain carries TRBV15 and TRBJ2-4, with TRBD2 matching 10 bases. There are 16 residues in the CDR3. From germline, CDR1 is SGHND and CDR2 FRSKSL. V lost 5 bases and J lost 1; bases outside the gene matches: 6. CDR3 residues: CASSRLGGGGQNTLYF. The CDR3 bases that were read are TGTGCCAGCAGTCGACTGGGGGGCGGGGGTCAAAACACCTTGTAC.

Worth noting for this clone: Gene names denote mouse genes. The DNA read from the CDR3 is TGTGCCAGCAGCGGGATATATGAACAGTAC. Protein: CASSGIYEQY. In full, the CDR3 is CASSGIYEQYF. The chain uses TRBV26 and TRBJ2-7; D gene uncertain. The read falls 1 residue short of the CDR3 end, and the missing part is taken from the germline J gene. This CDR3 has 11 amino acids. Germline V gene sequence: CDR1 KGHPV, CDR2 FQNQEV (reference sequence). V gave up 6 bases and J gave up 4 bases, with 7 bases separating them.

This clone occurred a few times. The genes and germline here are from mouse. With the read ending 1 residue before the CDR3 end, the germline J gene is used to fill in that end. This rearrangement joins TRBV13-3 to TRBJ2-7; 12 bases match TRBD2. V shed 4 bases and J 6 bases; nucleotides not matched to a gene: 5. The CDR3 covers 14 residues. Germline assignment: CDR1 NNHDY and CDR2 SYVADS. CDR3 DNA (partial): TGTGCCAGCAGTTCGACTGGGGGGGCGTTTGAACAGTAC. Amino acid sequence: CASSSTGGAFEQY. The full CDR3 reads CASSSTGGAFEQYF.

Remarks on this clone: The gene names given are mouse names. The read terminates 1 residue before the CDR3 end, so the remaining end is supplied by the germline J gene. The genes are TRBV2 and TRBJ1-4, with TRBD1 matching 10 bases. Germline assignment: CDR1 LGHNA and CDR2 YSYQKL. V lost 2 bases to trimming and J lost 7 bases; unmatched junction nucleotides: 7. There are 16 residues in the CDR3. The covered CDR3 bases are TGTGCCAGCAGCCAACCACCGGGACAGGGGACCGAAAGATTATTT. Protein sequence: CASSQPPGQGTERLF. The full CDR3 protein is CASSQPPGQGTERLFF.

A single count supports this clone. Mouse gene names apply. From the germline J gene comes the end of the CDR3, since the read stops 1 residue before it. This chain uses TRBV3 with TRBJ2-2; TRBD2 matches 12 bases. This CDR3 has 16 amino acids. V was pared by 6 bases and J by 0 bases, with 2 bases of the junction left unmatched. Germline V lookup: CDR1 SNHLY, CDR2 FYNGKV (reference sequence). The covered CDR3 bases are TGTGCCAGCAGTAGGACTGGGGGGGCAAACACCGGGCAGCTCTAC. Translated: CASSRTGGANTGQLY. The entire CDR3 sequence reads CASSRTGGANTGQLYF.

This clone has just a few counts. The listed genes are named as in mouse. The CDR3 extends 1 residue past the end of the read, so its final part is completed from the germline J gene. V usage is TRBV26 and J usage is TRBJ1-2; 7 bases fit TRBD1. Germline V lookup: CDR1 KGHPV, CDR2 FQNQEV (reference sequence). Losses at the gene ends were 4 bases for V and 0 bases for J; bases not matched to a gene: 2. The CDR3 is 14 residues long. Incomplete CDR3 DNA: TGTGCCAGCAGTCGGGACAGCTCAAACTCCGACTACACC. As protein: CASSRDSSNSDYT. The full CDR3 is CASSRDSSNSDYTF.

Remarks on this clone: Gene names refer to mouse genes. The CDR3 end is not reached by the read, which stops 1 residue before it; the germline J gene fills it in. J is TRBJ1-1 and V is TRBV15, with 9 nucleotides matching TRBD1. The junction had 0 bases not matched to a gene; V was cut back by 6 bases and J by 7 bases. Germline V gene sequence: CDR1 SGHND, CDR2 FRSKSL. The CDR3 has 11 residues. CDR3 DNA, as far as it was read: TGTGCCAGCAGGGGACAGGGAGAAGTCTTC. It specifies CASRGQGEVF. The full CDR3 is CASRGQGEVFF.

This clone was detected only a few times. Gene and germline names: mouse. The read comes to an end 1 residue before the CDR3 does, leaving the germline J gene to fill in the end. V gene TRBV2 combines with J gene TRBJ2-3; D is uncertain. The CDR3 sequence is 15 residues long. Per germline, CDR1 LGHNA and CDR2 YSYQKL. V shed 0 bases and J shed 0 bases, with 7 bases lying between them. The CDR3 bases that were read are TGTGCCAGCAGCCAAGAGGGGTTTAGTGCAGAAACGCTGTAT. Residues: CASSQEGFSAETLY. In full, the CDR3 reads CASSQEGFSAETLYF.

This clone was counted between two and nine times. Gene names follow the mouse nomenclature. Read data end 1 residue before the CDR3 end; the end is taken from the germline J gene. The chain links TRBV26 to TRBJ1-1; TRBD1 is a possible D gene (6 bases). The CDR3 length is 14 residues. The germline gives CDR1 KGHPV, CDR2 FQNQEV (reference sequence). The V gene lost 4 bases and the J gene lost 0 bases, with 9 bases spanning the gap. This CDR3 reads CASSPGTSNTEVFF. CDR3 bases read: TGTGCCAGCAGTCCCGGGACATCAAACACAGAAGTCTTC.